Listed below are T cell receptor beta chains from one sample, sequenced in a study of CD8 T cells in Susac syndrome. One entry per CDR3 protein results from TCRdb running MiXCR on the immunoSEQ multiplex PCR reads. This sample carries about 71,000 distinct CDR3 sequences, nearly 96% of them seen once, and the ten largest clones take 0.11%. The source material was CD4+ T cells from PBMCs. The receptors stem from a human donor with multiple sclerosis. The CDR3 runs from the conserved cysteine through the conserved F or W. A D gene is named only where the DNA matches it firmly. A row's size may be missing; if present it is once, few, many or a size class.

j_gene	d_gene	v_gene	abundance	CDR3nt	CDR3aa
TRBJ2-2	NA	TRBV4-1	NA	TGCGCCAGCAGCCAAGGCAGGGGGAACACCGGGGAGCTGTTTTTT	CASSQGRGNTGELFF
TRBJ2-2	TRBD1	TRBV9	NA	TGTGCCAGCAGCGTAGTGACAGGGGCGGACACCGGGGAGCTGTTTTTT	CASSVVTGADTGELFF
TRBJ1-2	NA	TRBV28	NA	TGTGCCAGCGAGAGGGGTAACTATGGCTACACCTTC	CASERGNYGYTF
TRBJ2-5	NA	TRBV2	NA	TGTGCCAGCAGTGGCGAGGGGCCAGAGACCCAGTACTTC	CASSGEGPETQYF
TRBJ1-2	NA	TRBV30	NA	TGTGCCTGGGGAAACTATGGCTACACCTTC	CAWGNYGYTF
TRBJ1-2	NA	TRBV6-5	NA	TGTGCCAGCAGCCGCCTGGGAGAAGGCTACACCTTC	CASSRLGEGYTF
TRBJ1-2	NA	TRBV7-8	NA	TGTGCCAGCAGACCCCTGCGGGTCTATGGCTACACCTTC	CASRPLRVYGYTF
TRBJ1-1	NA	TRBV29-1	NA	TGCAGCGTTACCCGTTCGGGGGGATCGTCAGCTTTCTTT	CSVTRSGGSSAFF
TRBJ2-5	NA	TRBV30	NA	TGTGCCTGGAGTGTCTTGGTGGAGACCCAGTACTTC	CAWSVLVETQYF
TRBJ1-2	NA	TRBV7-2	once	TGTGCCAGCAGCTTAGCCGGGGTCGGAACTAACTATGGCTACACCTTC	CASSLAGVGTNYGYTF
TRBJ2-2	NA	TRBV20-1	NA	TGCAGTGCTGGGGGTAGGGCGAACACCGGGGAGCTGTTTTTT	CSAGGRANTGELFF
TRBJ2-3	TRBD2	TRBV29-1	NA	TGCAGCGTCCGGACTAGCGGGAACACAGATACGCAGTATTTT	CSVRTSGNTDTQYF
TRBJ2-4	NA	TRBV6-2/TRBV6-3	NA	TGTGCCAGCAGTCCTCCCGTTGTGGGCAGGCCGATTCAGTACTTC	CASSPPVVGRPIQYF
TRBJ2-3	NA	TRBV28	NA	TGTGCCAGCAGGACTACTGGGTACACGCAGTATTTT	CASRTTGYTQYF
TRBJ1-2	NA	TRBV29-1	NA	TGCAGCGTTGCGGTCGGACAAAACTATGGCTACACCTTC	CSVAVGQNYGYTF
TRBJ2-7	NA	TRBV28	NA	TGTGCCAGCAGTTCCACAGGGCAGTCAAGCTCCTACGAGCAGTACTTC	CASSSTGQSSSYEQYF
TRBJ2-5	TRBD2	TRBV18	NA	TGTGCCAGCTCACCAGGCGGGGGGGCCGGAGAGACCCAGTACTTC	CASSPGGGAGETQYF
TRBJ2-7	NA	TRBV12-3/TRBV12-4	NA	TGTGCCAGCAAGGGGGACATTCGGTACGAGCAGTACTTC	CASKGDIRYEQYF
TRBJ2-7	NA	TRBV7-2	NA	TGTGCCAGCAGCGTGGGGGGGGCGGCTGGCGAGCAGTACTTC	CASSVGGAAGEQYF
TRBJ2-1	NA	TRBV9	once	TGTGCCAGCAGCGATCCGTTAGGGTATAGCTCCTACAATGAGCAGTTCTTC	CASSDPLGYSSYNEQFF
TRBJ1-3	NA	TRBV6-5	NA	TGTGCCAGCAGCCCCGGCAGGGAAAAAGGAAACACCATATATTTT	CASSPGREKGNTIYF
TRBJ2-5	TRBD2	TRBV12-3/TRBV12-4	NA	TGTGCCAGCAGTTTTGCGGCGGGGGGAACCCAGTACTTC	CASSFAAGGTQYF
TRBJ2-3	NA	TRBV3-1	NA	TGTGCCAGCAGCCAGCGGTCAGATACGCAGTATTTT	CASSQRSDTQYF
TRBJ1-2	NA	TRBV4-2	NA	TGTGCCAGCAGCCCGAGACGGATCAGCTATGGCTACACCTTC	CASSPRRISYGYTF
TRBJ2-7	NA	TRBV20-1	NA	TGCAGTGCTAGAGCTGTTGTCGCTGGTGGCCACGAGCAGTACTTC	CSARAVVAGGHEQYF
TRBJ2-3	NA	TRBV11-1	NA	TGTGCCAGCAGCTTATTCCGGACTAGCACAGATACGCAGTATTTT	CASSLFRTSTDTQYF
TRBJ2-4	NA	TRBV7-9	NA	TGTGCCAGCAGCTCCCGCGGGACAGACGAAGCCAAAAACATTCAGTACTTC	CASSSRGTDEAKNIQYF
TRBJ2-1	NA	TRBV2	NA	TGTGCCATCACGACTCTTCGGGAGCAGTTCTTC	CAITTLREQFF
TRBJ1-6	NA	TRBV7-2	NA	TGTGCCAGCAGCCGACAGGATGATTCACCCCTCCACTTT	CASSRQDDSPLHF
TRBJ1-6	NA	TRBV7-3	NA	TGTGCCAGCAGCTTAGGCCACCGAAATTCACCCCTCCACTTT	CASSLGHRNSPLHF
TRBJ2-7	NA	TRBV9	once	TGTGCCAGCAGCGAGTTCTCTAGCGCAATCTCCTACGAGCAGTACTTC	CASSEFSSAISYEQYF
TRBJ2-1	NA	TRBV19	NA	TGTGCCAGTAGTCCCACCCAGGCCCGGGGAAATGAGCAGTTCTTC	CASSPTQARGNEQFF
TRBJ2-1	TRBD2	TRBV5-8	NA	TGTGCCAGCAGCGCCAGACTAGCGGGGGGGAAGTACATTGAGCAGTTCTTC	CASSARLAGGKYIEQFF
TRBJ2-7	NA	TRBV6-6	NA	TGTGCCAGCAGTACCCGGGCCGAGCAGTACTTC	CASSTRAEQYF
TRBJ1-2	TRBD1	TRBV7-9	once	TGTGCCAGCAGCTTAGCGACAGGGTTCTACACCTTC	CASSLATGFYTF
TRBJ2-6	NA	TRBV11-3	NA	TGTGCCAGCAGCTTAACCTCTGGGGCCAACGTCCTGACTTTC	CASSLTSGANVLTF
TRBJ2-5	NA	TRBV18	NA	TGTGCCAGCTCACGCTCGACTCAAGAGACCCAGTACTTC	CASSRSTQETQYF
TRBJ1-3	NA	TRBV20-1	NA	TGCAGTTACCAGGGCAACGGAAACACCATATATTTT	CSYQGNGNTIYF
TRBJ2-2	NA	TRBV5-1	NA	TGCGCCAGCAGCTTATGGCAGAACACCGGGGAGCTGTTTTTT	CASSLWQNTGELFF
TRBJ2-3	TRBD2	TRBV6-1	few	TGTGCCAGCAGTGGGACTAGCGCAGATACGCAGTATTTT	CASSGTSADTQYF
TRBJ2-5	NA	TRBV5-1	NA	TGCGCCAGCAGCTTGGAGGCAGGGCCCAGGGAGACCCAGTACTTC	CASSLEAGPRETQYF
TRBJ1-2	NA	TRBV9	NA	TGTGCCAGCAGCGTAGTGCAGGACTATGGCTACACCTTC	CASSVVQDYGYTF